This T cell receptor (beta chain) was retrieved from a study of lymphopenia after photon versus proton radiotherapy. Method: immunoSEQ multiplex PCR; TCRdb's copy keeps in-frame clones and lacks some. The data contain about 83,000 clones, about four fifths of them singletons. For this clone: Its antigen is unidentified.

The study, taken as a whole, reports: Oligoclonal CD8+ Temra expansion after nadir drove photon patients' diversity drop.

V dropped 4 bases and J dropped 5 bases, with 9 bases sitting between them. The CDR3 extends over 13 amino acids. CDR1 and CDR2 (germline): ENHRY, SYGVKD. Sequencing used peripheral blood, obtained from a patient treated with proton-based radiotherapy. The chain joins TRBV10-3 to TRBJ1-5; D ambiguous. This receptor was obtained from a man in his 60s with pancreatic cancer. CDR3 sequence (DNA): TGTGCCATCAGTGCCGGCATAGATCAGCCCCAGCATTTT. It specifies CAISAGIDQPQHF.